This is a list of T cell receptor beta chains from one sample in a study of T cells in Graves' hyperthyroidism and ophthalmopathy. TCRdb used MiXCR to reprocess the multiplex PCR reads, holding one entry per CDR3 protein. The profile shows around 580,000 distinct CDR3 sequences, approximately 44% of them singletons. The material sequenced was peripheral blood or thyroid tissue (not recorded which). The receptor set was obtained from a woman between 18 and 29 years old with Graves' hyperthyroidism. CDR3s include the opening cysteine and the closing phenylalanine or tryptophan. D genes are given only for firm matches. Rows give clone size only sometimes, using once, few, many, or a class for an expanded clone.

V gene: TRBV20-1; clone size: many; D gene: -; J gene: TRBJ1-4; CDR3 protein: CSARDATGAEKLFF; CDR3 DNA: TGCAGTGCTAGAGATGCTACAGGTGCTGAAAAACTGTTTTTT
V gene: TRBV20-1; clone size: -; D gene: TRBD2; J gene: TRBJ2-5; CDR3 protein: CSARPTSGQRGETQYF; CDR3 DNA: TGCAGTGCTAGACCCACTAGCGGCCAGCGTGGAGAGACCCAGTACTTC
V gene: TRBV2; clone size: -; D gene: TRBD2; J gene: TRBJ2-5; CDR3 protein: CASSREAETQYF; CDR3 DNA: TGTGCCAGCAGCCGGGAGGCGGAGACCCAGTACTTC
V gene: TRBV19; clone size: many; D gene: -; J gene: TRBJ2-7; CDR3 protein: CASSPGTVPEYF; CDR3 DNA: TGTGCCAGTAGTCCCGGGACGGTTCCCGAGTACTTC
V gene: TRBV9; clone size: many; D gene: TRBD1; J gene: TRBJ2-5; CDR3 protein: CASSIQGVQETQYF; CDR3 DNA: TGTGCCAGCAGCATACAGGGGGTCCAAGAGACCCAGTACTTC
V gene: TRBV29-1; clone size: few; D gene: TRBD1; J gene: TRBJ2-7; CDR3 protein: CSVEDQGERNYEQYF; CDR3 DNA: TGCAGCGTTGAAGACCAGGGGGAACGAAACTACGAGCAGTACTTC
V gene: TRBV24-1; clone size: -; D gene: -; J gene: TRBJ1-2; CDR3 protein: CATSATETNYGYTF; CDR3 DNA: TGTGCCACCAGTGCTACGGAGACAAACTATGGCTACACCTTC
V gene: TRBV7-9; clone size: few; D gene: TRBD2; J gene: TRBJ2-1; CDR3 protein: CASSSTSVNEQFF; CDR3 DNA: TGTGCCAGCAGCTCGACTAGCGTAAATGAGCAGTTCTTC
V gene: TRBV10-3; clone size: -; D gene: -; J gene: TRBJ1-1; CDR3 protein: CAISLGGTEAFF; CDR3 DNA: TGTGCCATCAGCCTGGGGGGGACTGAAGCTTTCTTT
V gene: TRBV12-3/TRBV12-4; clone size: -; D gene: TRBD1; J gene: TRBJ1-5; CDR3 protein: CASSMGQYNQPQHF; CDR3 DNA: TGTGCCAGCAGTATGGGACAGTACAATCAGCCCCAGCATTTT
V gene: TRBV12-5; clone size: few; D gene: TRBD1; J gene: TRBJ2-7; CDR3 protein: CASGFGVGGPYEQYF; CDR3 DNA: TGTGCTAGTGGTTTCGGTGTAGGGGGCCCCTACGAGCAGTACTTC
V gene: TRBV20-1; clone size: -; D gene: -; J gene: TRBJ2-3; CDR3 protein: CSARGSPGDTQYF; CDR3 DNA: TGCAGTGCTAGAGGCTCCCCAGGGGATACGCAGTATTTT
V gene: TRBV5-1; clone size: many; D gene: -; J gene: TRBJ1-1; CDR3 protein: CASNPQPSNTEAFF; CDR3 DNA: TGCGCCAGCAACCCACAGCCCAGCAACACTGAAGCTTTCTTT
V gene: TRBV10-3; clone size: -; D gene: TRBD1; J gene: TRBJ1-1; CDR3 protein: CAISEQGYKAFF; CDR3 DNA: TGTGCCATCAGTGAACAGGGGTATAAAGCTTTCTTT
V gene: TRBV7-7; clone size: -; D gene: TRBD1; J gene: TRBJ1-4; CDR3 protein: CASRGQIATNEKLFF; CDR3 DNA: TGTGCCAGCAGGGGACAGATAGCAACTAATGAAAAACTGTTTTTT